This T cell receptor beta chain came from a study of OX40 agonist ivuxolimab in advanced cancers. Study background: Dose-escalation patients had hepatocellular carcinoma, melanoma, renal cell or head and neck cancer.

Profiling relied on immunoSEQ multiplex PCR, and the TCRdb table lists in-frame clones only, not all of them. The sample records some 31,000 clones, approximately 91% being singletons. CDR3 length: 13 residues. CDR1 is LGHNA, CDR2 YSLEER, per germline. V was shortened by 0 bases and J by 7 bases, with 9 bases between the two germline ends. This clonotype was obtained from an adult with an advanced solid tumor such as melanoma, head and neck, liver or kidney cancer. Specimen: CD4+ or CD8+ T cells sorted from blood, collected in a trial of the OX40 agonist ivuxolimab. The V gene is TRBV4-3, the J gene TRBJ1-2, with D perhaps matching TRBD1 (5 bases). CDR3 bases: TGCGCCAGCAGCCAAGATCCAGGGACTGGCTACACCTTC. It is translated as CASSQDPGTGYTF.